The 15 T cell receptor beta chains below all came from one sample that was sequenced in a study of T cell responses to AZD1222 COVID-19 vaccine. Produced via immunoSEQ multiplex PCR; TCRdb's table is partial and in-frame only. The profile shows about 150,000 clones, approximately 90% of them singletons. Sequencing used peripheral blood, obtained on day 0 of AZD1222 vaccination. The receptors were gathered from an adult in good health.

This clone was seen a single time. A junction boundary mismatches the germline segment, possibly from a read error. The gene calls are TRBV7-6 and TRBJ2-1; D may be TRBD2 (5 bases). CDR1 is SGHVS and CDR2 is FNYEAQ in the germline V gene. The CDR3 has 16 residues. For the CDR3, the DNA is TGTGCCAGCAGCCTAGCAACAGTGGGATCCTACAATGAGCAGTTCTTC. The encoded protein is CASSLATVGSYNEQFF.

This sequence joins TRBV5-1 and TRBJ2-1; the match to TRBD2 covers 7 bases. CDR3 length: 16 residues. Germline V CDR1 and CDR2: SGHRS, YFSETQ. The trim removed 2 bases at V and 4 bases at J, leaving 9 bases unmatched. CDR3 protein: CASSFGAGSGYNEQFF. The CDR3 DNA is TGCGCCAGCAGCTTCGGAGCGGGATCTGGGTACAATGAGCAGTTCTTC.

The rearrangement joins TRBV18 to TRBJ1-1, with TRBD1 as a possible D gene (5 bases). The germline V gene encodes CDR1 KGHSH and CDR2 LQKENI. The CDR3 runs 15 residues. V shed 5 bases and J shed 6 bases, with 19 bases lying between them. In nucleotides, the CDR3 is TGTGCCAGCTCATTAAGCCCAGTGAGCAGGGCTGAAGCTTTCTTT. Translation gives CASSLSPVSRAEAFF.

The V gene is TRBV28, the J gene TRBJ2-3; 8 nucleotides line up with TRBD2. CDR1 is MDHEN and CDR2 is SYDVKM in the germline V gene. The CDR3 runs to 16 residues. Trimming at V came to 6 bases and at J to 6 bases, leaving 14 bases not matched to a gene. The CDR3 DNA follows: TGTGCCAGCAGGGTTTCCCGGGGGGGGCCAACTGATACGCAGTATTTT. It codes for CASRVSRGGPTDTQYF.

The chain has TRBV7-3 and TRBJ2-1; TRBD2 matches at 7 bases. CDR3 length equals 16 residues. The germline CDR1 and CDR2 sequences are SGHTA and FQGTGA. V shed 3 bases and J 4 bases; nucleotides not matched to a gene: 9. The CDR3 loop is CASSFGPGLPYNEQFF. The CDR3 nucleotides read TGTGCCAGCAGCTTTGGGCCGGGACTACCTTACAATGAGCAGTTCTTC.

The J gene is TRBJ1-5, the V gene TRBV27; D uncertain. This CDR3 is 12 amino acids long. Between the trimmed V and J ends, which lost 9 bases and 0 bases, there was a span of 6 bases. CDR1 is MNHEY and CDR2 is SMNVEV in the germline V gene (reference sequence). CDR3 bases: TGTGCCAGTACCTATAGCAATCAGCCCCAGCATTTT. Translated, it gives CASTYSNQPQHF.

The chain links TRBV6-5 to TRBJ1-1; no clear D. The germline CDR1 and CDR2 sequences are MNHEY and SVGAGI. This CDR3 has 14 amino acids. Deletions cut 0 bases from V and 1 base from J, with 6 bases between. The CDR3 sequence is CASSYSSKNTEAFF. The DNA of the CDR3 is TGTGCCAGCAGTTACTCCAGCAAGAACACTGAAGCTTTCTTT.

The chain combines TRBV5-1 with TRBJ1-2, with TRBD1 as a possible D gene (6 bases). The germline CDR1 and CDR2 sequences are SGHRS and YFSETQ. Trimming removed 4 bases at V and 5 bases at J, with 9 bases between. The length of the CDR3 is 12 residues. The CDR3 nucleotides are TGCGCCAGCAGCCAACAGGGATATGGCTACACCTTC. Its translation: CASSQQGYGYTF.

The chain employs TRBV5-1 and TRBJ2-1; D may match TRBD1 or TRBD2 (6 bases each). The CDR3 contains 12 residues. Germline CDR1 is SGHRS and CDR2 is YFSETQ. The V and J ends lost 7 bases and 10 bases respectively, with 15 bases between them. CDR3 in amino acids: CASGVEGVEQFF. The DNA of the CDR3 is TGCGCCAGCGGTGTGGAGGGGGTAGAGCAGTTCTTC. Complete variable domain (other parts from reference TRBV5-1 and TRBJ2-1): KAGVTQTPRYLIKTRGQQVTLSCSPISGHRSVSWYQQTPGQGLQFLFEYFSETQRNKGNFPGRFSGRQFSNSRSEMNVSTLELGDSALYLCASGVEGVEQFFGPGTRLTVL.

V usage is TRBV27 and J usage is TRBJ1-6; D perhaps matches TRBD1 (5 bases). The CDR3 consists of 13 residues. Trimming cost V 2 bases and J 10 bases, with 9 bases left between them. Germline loops: CDR1 MNHEY, CDR2 SMNVEV (reference sequence). CDR3 loop: CASSLGRVSPLHF. The DNA of the CDR3 is TGTGCCAGCAGTTTAGGCAGGGTGTCACCCCTCCACTTT.

In this sample, this clone turned up once. The rearrangement links TRBV19 to TRBJ1-1, with D possibly TRBD1 on 5 matching bases. Germline CDR1 reads LNHDA; CDR2 reads SQIVND (reference sequence). This CDR3 has 15 residues. Trimming removed 0 bases from V and 2 bases from J, with 10 bases in between. The DNA of the CDR3 is TGTGCCAGTAGTATAGATGGGGGTTTAAACACTGAAGCTTTCTTT. Translating gives CASSIDGGLNTEAFF.

CDR3 nucleotides: TGTGCCAGCAGACCTGGGACGGGCCCAGAGCCCCAGCATTTT. This codes for CASRPGTGPEPQHF. The genes are TRBV6-5 and TRBJ1-5, with D perhaps matching TRBD1 (5 bases). Trimming pared 6 bases from V and 8 bases from J, leaving 17 bases between. Germline V gene data show CDR1 as MNHEY and CDR2 as SVGAGI. The CDR3 extends over 14 amino acids.

The V call is TRBV5-1, the J call TRBJ2-7; D possibly corresponds to TRBD2 (6 bases). V was cut by 0 bases and J by 6 bases, with 16 bases left in between. The CDR3 runs to 15 residues. The germline gives CDR1 SGHRS, CDR2 YFSETQ. The CDR3 region is CASSLGRSGRGEQYF. The CDR3 coding sequence is TGCGCCAGCAGCTTGGGACGTAGCGGTCGGGGCGAGCAGTACTTC.

The rearrangement uses TRBV5-6 and TRBJ1-5, with a weak D call TRBD1 (5 bases). CDR1 is SGHDT and CDR2 is YYEEEE in the germline V gene. The ends were cut back, 0 bases at V and 3 bases at J, with 7 bases in the middle. CDR3 length: 14 amino acids. DNA of the CDR3: TGTGCCAGCAGCTTGGGAGGGACCAATCAGCCCCAGCATTTT. Protein product: CASSLGGTNQPQHF.

The chain joins TRBV24-1 to TRBJ2-1; 8 nucleotides line up with TRBD2. Trimming took 1 base from V and 6 from J; bases not matched to a gene: 4. Looked up from germline, CDR1 is KGHDR and CDR2 is SFDVKD. The CDR3 contains 15 residues. CDR3 loop: CATSDFARGGNEQFF. As DNA, the CDR3 is TGTGCCACCAGTGATTTTGCCCGGGGGGGCAATGAGCAGTTCTTC.